The T cell receptor beta chain under discussion was sequenced for a study of blood T cells in healthy people across ages. This CDR3 contains 17 residues. Between the trimmed V and J ends, which lost 4 bases and 1 base, there was a span of 17 bases. The germline V gene has CDR1 MDHEN and CDR2 SYDVKM. Study-wide points: More naive CD4+ cells and higher diversity marked long-lived donors relative to aged donors. Researchers said unsorted PBMCs prevented a conclusive naive versus antigen-experienced comparison.

Extractions gave at least 5.5 micrograms of total RNA per sample. Details on this clonotype: The antigen is undetermined. A clone one base away is much larger, so this may be a read error.

A second 7 to 11 cycle PCR used barcoded and J-beta primers. A single record per CDR3 protein comes from TCRdb applying MiXCR to the 5' RACE reads. The sample holds 720,000 or so distinct CDR3 sequences, about 43% seen once. The sequenced sample was blood. This receptor was identified in a man older than 75 in good health. The chain is built from TRBV28 and TRBJ2-4; possibly TRBD2 for D (6 bases). The CDR3 coding sequence is TGTGCCAGCAGTTCCGGGACTGGGGGATTTGCCAAAAACATTCAGTACTTC. This translates into CASSSGTGGFAKNIQYF.